These 17 T cell receptor beta chains originate from one sample sequenced in a study of T cells expressing NK-cell markers. TCRdb processed the 5' RACE reads again and assigns one entry to each CDR3 protein, with no DNA. The sample data list about 540,000 distinct CDR3 sequences. The material sequenced was blood T cells: a sorted CD56 or NKG2C T cell subset, CD4+ or CD8+ T cells, or bulk PBMC T cells (not recorded which). These receptors all come from a man younger than 35 in good health.

The chain links TRBV4-3 to TRBJ2-7; no DNA is available, so the TRBD2 call from TCRdb remains unchecked. CDR1 is LGHNA, CDR2 YSLEER, per germline. The CDR3 spans 16 residues. This CDR3 reads CASSQDMSASGYEQYF.

V usage is TRBV19 and J usage is TRBJ1-5; TCRdb's D call of TRBD1 is untestable without DNA. The CDR3 spans 15 residues. Germline V lookup: CDR1 LNHDA, CDR2 SQIVND (reference sequence). The CDR3 loop is CASSGGTSDNQPQHF.

This chain uses TRBV29-1 with TRBJ2-1. The V gene's germline CDR1 is SQVTM and CDR2 ANQGSEA. The CDR3 length is 14 residues. The CDR3 protein is CSVAGRLSYNEQFF.

This chain connects TRBV9 to TRBJ2-5; the TRBD1 assignment by TCRdb is unverifiable without DNA. This CDR3 is built from 13 residues. CDR1 is SGDLS and CDR2 is YYNGEE in the germline V gene. CDR3: CASSPGQLETQYF.

V is TRBV9 and J is TRBJ1-2; no DNA is available, so the TRBD1 call from TCRdb remains unchecked. Germline CDR1 is SGDLS and CDR2 is YYNGEE. The CDR3 covers 14 residues. CDR3 amino acids: CASSVIDREAGYTF. Drawing the rest from reference TRBV9 and TRBJ1-2, the complete variable domain is DSGVTQTPKHLITATGQRVTLRCSPRSGDLSVYWYQQSLDQGLQFLIQYYNGEERAKGNILERFSAQQFPDLHSELNLSSLELGDSALYFCASSVIDREAGYTFGSGTRLTVV.

The CDR3 loop reads CASSLTSGRVRVNEQFF. This chain uses TRBV7-8 with TRBJ2-1; without DNA, the TCRdb call of TRBD2 cannot be checked. Germline V gene data show CDR1 as SGHVS and CDR2 as FQNEAQ. This CDR3 comprises 17 residues.

The V gene is TRBV11-1, the J gene TRBJ2-7; without DNA, the TCRdb call of TRBD1 cannot be checked. CDR1 is SGHAT and CDR2 is FQDESV in the germline V gene (reference sequence). The CDR3 contains 19 residues. This CDR3 reads CASSLVGQGRRRETYEQYF. The complete variable domain, with remaining parts taken from reference TRBV11-1 and TRBJ2-7, reads EAEVAQSPRYKITEKSQAVAFWCDPISGHATLYWYRQILGQGPELLVQFQDESVVDDSQLPKDRFSAERLKGVDSTLKIQPAELGDSAMYLCASSLVGQGRRRETYEQYFGPGTRLTVT.

The genes are TRBV5-6 and TRBJ2-4; without DNA, the TCRdb call of TRBD1 cannot be checked. There are 14 residues in the CDR3. CDR1 and CDR2 from the germline V gene are SGHDT and YYEEEE. The CDR3 reads CASSFPGGKNIQYF.

The rearrangement joins TRBV28 to TRBJ1-5; as DNA is missing, the TRBD1 call by TCRdb cannot be tested. CDR1 is MDHEN, CDR2 SYDVKM, per germline. This CDR3 is 17 amino acids long. The CDR3 protein is CASRDGTGRVFNQPQHF.

The genes are TRBV4-3 and TRBJ2-1; the TCRdb call, TRBD2, lacks DNA for checking. Germline V gene lookup returns CDR1 LGHNA and CDR2 YSLEER. There are 16 residues in the CDR3. The CDR3 reads CASSQYTSGAYNEQFF.

The V call is TRBV5-1, the J call TRBJ2-7; TCRdb indicates TRBD1, and absent DNA this call remains unverified. This CDR3 contains 15 residues. Germline CDR1 SGHRS, CDR2 YFSETQ. CDR3: CASSANEGQGGQQYF.

The J gene is TRBJ2-5, the V gene TRBV28. This CDR3 has 14 residues. Germline V gene lookup returns CDR1 MDHEN and CDR2 SYDVKM. The CDR3 loop reads CASSPELMFETQYF.

The chain has TRBV9 and TRBJ2-1; TCRdb proposes TRBD2, but this gene call is untestable without DNA. Germline CDR1 is SGDLS and CDR2 is YYNGEE. There are 14 residues in the CDR3. The CDR3 sequence: CASSVLAGDREQFF.

This sequence joins TRBV30 and TRBJ1-2; TCRdb picks TRBD1, but there is no DNA to check that call. In germline, CDR1 is GTSNPN, CDR2 SVGIG (reference sequence). The CDR3 covers 12 residues. The chain's CDR3 is CAVLTGSYGYTF.

The V and J genes are TRBV20-1 and TRBJ2-7; the TRBD1 assignment by TCRdb is unverifiable without DNA. Germline V gene sequence: CDR1 DFQATT, CDR2 SNEGSKA (reference sequence). CDR3 length: 13 amino acids. CDR3 sequence reads: CSASQGMAYEQYF.

The chain couples TRBV4-1 to TRBJ1-5. The germline gives CDR1 MGHRA, CDR2 YSYEKL. This CDR3 has 16 amino acids. The CDR3 here is CASSQDQDHSNQPQHF.

The V and J genes are TRBV6-5 and TRBJ2-7. This CDR3 region has 14 residues. Germline lookup yields CDR1 MNHEY and CDR2 SVGAGI. The CDR3 region is CASSYSAKRYEQYF.